This TCR beta chain was documented in a study of blood T cell repertoires in COVID-19 (dated by TCRdb to 2020 to 2022). Some background on the complete study: Samples covering the acute and convalescent phases of COVID-19 were provided by collaborators in the United States, Italy and Spain. Samples were obtained from the ongoing ImmuneRACE study (first 160 participants) and from 1,200 or so subjects provided by 6 global collaborators. A freely available public database, intended as a resource for researchers studying the immune response to SARS-CoV-2, is where the repertoires were released. Where available, HLA class I and class II types were obtained from metadata supplied by the sample provider rather than from assay-based typing. The material from the prospective study consisted of cDNA or gDNA derived from T cells, B-cell-depleted T cells, or PBMCs. The sample metadata nearly always contained a de-identified subject ID, COVID-19 status, age in years and sex. Subjects who had been exposed to COVID-19, were actively infected with it, or had recovered from it provided the deeply sampled blood TCRbeta repertoires that made up the dataset. Points the paper makes about the study in general: Clinical and demographic metadata were provided uncurated, with the amount varying by source and participant.

Each collaborating institution followed its own protocols to collect whole blood in K2EDTA tubes. For TCRbeta analysis, collaborator samples were shipped as frozen whole blood, as isolated PBMCs, or as DNA extracted from either sample type. TCRbeta CDR3 regions were amplified from genomic DNA by means of the immunoSEQ Assay, a bias-controlled multiplex PCR. The paper's data handling went like this. The number of nucleated cells in each sample was estimated from the amplification of reference gene primers within the assay. To quantify the absolute abundance of each unique TCRbeta CDR3 rearrangement, sequence reads were collapsed and filtered. For each sample, productive Simpson clonality was calculated as the square root of Simpson's diversity index over productive rearrangements. TCRdb re-hosts the immuneACCESS table, in-frame sequences only. Its copies lack some clones; in the studies checked, an unresolved V gene accounts for under half of them, and the cause for the rest is not known. Clone size and the V and J calls come from that table; the DNA yielded D and trimming. This sample is represented by fewer than 250,000 clones; around nine tenths of them were singletons. The ten largest clones take up 0.72% of the sample.

Points on this clone: Its antigen remains undetermined. No quality values exist for individual bases; no much larger clone is one base distant.

Trimming at the junction amounts to 1 base on V and 8 bases on J, and the germline ends lie 18 bases apart. In the germline V gene, CDR1 corresponds to SGHRS and CDR2 to YFSETQ. Its CDR3 holds 15 amino acids, cysteine through phenylalanine. The DNA shown is the 45-base CDR3, in frame from base 1. The receptor's source is a man aged 35 to 55 with acute or convalescent COVID-19. This receptor chain uses TRBV5-1 and TRBJ1-2; no D segment can be confidently identified. The sequencing sample was made of peripheral blood. The nucleotides are TGCGCCAGCAGCTTGTACTTTGGAGTGGCGCCCGGCTACACCTTC. This translates into CASSLYFGVAPGYTF. The CDR3 plus the reference TRBV5-1 and TRBJ1-2 genes for the other parts give the full variable domain: KAGVTQTPRYLIKTRGQQVTLSCSPISGHRSVSWYQQTPGQGLQFLFEYFSETQRNKGNFPGRFSGRQFSNSRSEMNVSTLELGDSALYLCASSLYFGVAPGYTFGSGTRLTVV.